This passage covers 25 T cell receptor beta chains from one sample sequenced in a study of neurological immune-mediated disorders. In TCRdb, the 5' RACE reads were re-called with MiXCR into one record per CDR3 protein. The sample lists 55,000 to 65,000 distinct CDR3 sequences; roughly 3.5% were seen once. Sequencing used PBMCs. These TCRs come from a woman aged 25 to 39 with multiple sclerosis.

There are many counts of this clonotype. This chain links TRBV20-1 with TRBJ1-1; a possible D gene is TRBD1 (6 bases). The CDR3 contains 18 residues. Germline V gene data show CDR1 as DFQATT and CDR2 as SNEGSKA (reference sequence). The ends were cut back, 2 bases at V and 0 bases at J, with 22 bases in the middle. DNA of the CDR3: TGCAGTGCTAGATCCTATAGAGGGGGGATTTTCATGAACACTGAAGCTTTCTTT. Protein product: CSARSYRGGIFMNTEAFF.

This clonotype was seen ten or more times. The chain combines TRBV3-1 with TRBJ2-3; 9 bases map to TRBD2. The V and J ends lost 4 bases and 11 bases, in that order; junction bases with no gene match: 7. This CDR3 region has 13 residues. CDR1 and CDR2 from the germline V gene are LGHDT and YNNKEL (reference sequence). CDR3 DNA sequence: TGTGCCAGCAGCCTTCTAGCGGGGAGGATGCAGTATTTT. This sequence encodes CASSLLAGRMQYF.

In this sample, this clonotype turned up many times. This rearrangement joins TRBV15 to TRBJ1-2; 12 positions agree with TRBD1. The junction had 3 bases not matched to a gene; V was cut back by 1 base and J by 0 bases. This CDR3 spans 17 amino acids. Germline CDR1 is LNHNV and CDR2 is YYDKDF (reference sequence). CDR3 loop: CATSRGGQGASNYGYTF. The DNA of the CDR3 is TGTGCCACCAGCAGAGGGGGACAGGGGGCTTCTAACTATGGCTACACCTTC.

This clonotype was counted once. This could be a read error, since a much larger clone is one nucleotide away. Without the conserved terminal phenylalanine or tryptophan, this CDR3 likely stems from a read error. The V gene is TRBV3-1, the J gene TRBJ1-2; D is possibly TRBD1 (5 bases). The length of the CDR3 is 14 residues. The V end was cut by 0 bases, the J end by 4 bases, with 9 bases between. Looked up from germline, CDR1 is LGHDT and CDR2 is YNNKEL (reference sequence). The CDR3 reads CASSQETQGYGYTL. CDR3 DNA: TGTGCCAGCAGCCAAGAGACCCAGGGCTATGGCTACACCTTA.

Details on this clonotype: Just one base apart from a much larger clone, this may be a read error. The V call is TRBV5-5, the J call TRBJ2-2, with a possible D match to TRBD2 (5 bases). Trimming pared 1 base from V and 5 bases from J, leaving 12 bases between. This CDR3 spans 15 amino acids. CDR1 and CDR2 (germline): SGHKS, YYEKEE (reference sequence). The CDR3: CASSLPGKATGELFF. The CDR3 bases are TGTGCCAGCAGCTTGCCGGGAAAGGCGACCGGGGAGCTGTTTTTT.

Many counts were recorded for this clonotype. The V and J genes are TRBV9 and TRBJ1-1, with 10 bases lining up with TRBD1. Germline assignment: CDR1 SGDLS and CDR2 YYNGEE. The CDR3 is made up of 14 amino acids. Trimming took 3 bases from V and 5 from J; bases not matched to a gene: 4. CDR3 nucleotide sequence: TGTGCCAGCAGCGCGAGGGACAGGGGTACTGAAGCTTTCTTT. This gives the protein CASSARDRGTEAFF.

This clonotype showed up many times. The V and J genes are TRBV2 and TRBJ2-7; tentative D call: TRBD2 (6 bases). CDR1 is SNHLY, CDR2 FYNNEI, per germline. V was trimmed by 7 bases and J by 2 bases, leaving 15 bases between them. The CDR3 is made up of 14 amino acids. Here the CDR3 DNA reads TGTGCCAGCACCTCCGGAGGGTTTACCTACGAGCAGTACTTC. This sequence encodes CASTSGGFTYEQYF.

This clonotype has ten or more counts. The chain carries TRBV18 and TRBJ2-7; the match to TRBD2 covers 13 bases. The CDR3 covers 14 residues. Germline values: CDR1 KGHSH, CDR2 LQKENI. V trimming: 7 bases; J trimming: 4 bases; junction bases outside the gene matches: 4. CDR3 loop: CASFSGLAGYEQYF. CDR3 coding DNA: TGTGCCAGCTTCTCGGGACTAGCGGGGTACGAGCAGTACTTC.

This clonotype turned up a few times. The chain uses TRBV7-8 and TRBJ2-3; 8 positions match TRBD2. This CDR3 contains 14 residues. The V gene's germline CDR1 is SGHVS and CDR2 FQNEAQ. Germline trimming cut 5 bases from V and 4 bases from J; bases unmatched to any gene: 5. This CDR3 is CASSPGTSSDTQYF. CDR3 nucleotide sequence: TGTGCCAGCAGCCCCGGGACTAGTTCAGATACGCAGTATTTT. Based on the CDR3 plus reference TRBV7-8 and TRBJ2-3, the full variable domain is GAGVSQSPRYKVAKRGQDVALRCDPISGHVSLFWYQQALGQGPEFLTYFQNEAQLDKSGLPSDRFFAERPEGSVSTLKIQRTQQEDSAVYLCASSPGTSSDTQYFGPGTRLTVL.

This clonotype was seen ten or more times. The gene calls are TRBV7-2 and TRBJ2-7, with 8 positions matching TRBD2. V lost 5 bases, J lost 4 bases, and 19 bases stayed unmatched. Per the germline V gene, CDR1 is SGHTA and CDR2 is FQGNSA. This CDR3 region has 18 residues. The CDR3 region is CASSHNPGRLAISYEQYF. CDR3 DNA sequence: TGTGCCAGCAGCCACAATCCGGGCAGACTAGCGATATCTTACGAGCAGTACTTC.

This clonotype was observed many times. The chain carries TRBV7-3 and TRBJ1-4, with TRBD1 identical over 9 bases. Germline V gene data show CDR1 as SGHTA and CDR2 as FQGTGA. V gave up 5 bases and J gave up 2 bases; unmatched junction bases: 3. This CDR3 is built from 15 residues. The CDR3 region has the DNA TGTGCCAGCAGCGCCACAGGGGGCACTAATGAAAAACTGTTTTTT. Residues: CASSATGGTNEKLFF. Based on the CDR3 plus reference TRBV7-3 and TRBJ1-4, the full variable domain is GAGVSQTPSNKVTEKGKYVELRCDPISGHTALYWYRQSLGQGPEFLIYFQGTGAADDSGLPNDRFFAVRPEGSVSTLKIQRTERGDSAVYLCASSATGGTNEKLFFGSGTQLSVL.

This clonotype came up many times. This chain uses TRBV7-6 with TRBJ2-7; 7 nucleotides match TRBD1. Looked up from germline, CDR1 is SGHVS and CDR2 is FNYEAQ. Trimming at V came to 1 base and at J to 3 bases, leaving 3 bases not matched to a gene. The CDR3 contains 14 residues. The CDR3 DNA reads TGTGCCAGCAGCTTAGATCCAGGGGGCTACGAGCAGTACTTC. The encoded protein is CASSLDPGGYEQYF.

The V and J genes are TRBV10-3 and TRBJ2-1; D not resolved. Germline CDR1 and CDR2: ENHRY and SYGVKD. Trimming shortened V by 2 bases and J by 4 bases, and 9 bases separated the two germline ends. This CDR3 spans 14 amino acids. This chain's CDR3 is CAISERPGYNEQFF. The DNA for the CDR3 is TGTGCCATCAGTGAGAGGCCAGGATACAATGAGCAGTTCTTC.

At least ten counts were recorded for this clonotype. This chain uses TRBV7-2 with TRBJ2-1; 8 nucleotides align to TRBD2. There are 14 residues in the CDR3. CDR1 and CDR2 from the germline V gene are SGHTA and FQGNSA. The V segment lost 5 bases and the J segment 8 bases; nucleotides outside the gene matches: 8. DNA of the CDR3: TGTGCCAGCAGCCCGGGGGGGCTAGCCTATGAGCAGTTCTTC. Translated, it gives CASSPGGLAYEQFF.

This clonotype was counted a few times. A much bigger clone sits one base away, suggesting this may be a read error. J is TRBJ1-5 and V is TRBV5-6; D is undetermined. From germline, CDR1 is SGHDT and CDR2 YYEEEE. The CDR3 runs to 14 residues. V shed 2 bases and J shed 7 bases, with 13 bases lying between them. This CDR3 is CASSFGKGGQPQHF. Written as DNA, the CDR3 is TGTGCCAGCAGCTTTGGGAAGGGCGGACAGCCCCAGCATTTT.

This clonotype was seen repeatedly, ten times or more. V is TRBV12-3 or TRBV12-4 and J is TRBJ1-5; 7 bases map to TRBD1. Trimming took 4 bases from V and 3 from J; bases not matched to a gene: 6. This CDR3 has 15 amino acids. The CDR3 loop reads CASSSPGTVNQPQHF. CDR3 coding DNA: TGTGCCAGCAGTTCCCCCGGGACAGTCAATCAGCCCCAGCATTTT.

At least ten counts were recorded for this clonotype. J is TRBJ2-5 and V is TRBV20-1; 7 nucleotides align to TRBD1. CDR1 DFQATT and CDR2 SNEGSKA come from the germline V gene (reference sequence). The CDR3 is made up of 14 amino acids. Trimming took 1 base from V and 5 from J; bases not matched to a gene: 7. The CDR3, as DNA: TGCAGTGCTAGAGGACTGACAGGGCAGGAGACCCAGTACTTC. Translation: CSARGLTGQETQYF.

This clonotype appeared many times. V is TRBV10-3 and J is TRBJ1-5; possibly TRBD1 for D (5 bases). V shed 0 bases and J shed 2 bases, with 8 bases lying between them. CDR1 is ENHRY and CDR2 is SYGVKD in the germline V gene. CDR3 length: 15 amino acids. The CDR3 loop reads CAISESWGGNQPQHF. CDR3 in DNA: TGTGCCATCAGTGAGTCGTGGGGGGGCAATCAGCCCCAGCATTTT.

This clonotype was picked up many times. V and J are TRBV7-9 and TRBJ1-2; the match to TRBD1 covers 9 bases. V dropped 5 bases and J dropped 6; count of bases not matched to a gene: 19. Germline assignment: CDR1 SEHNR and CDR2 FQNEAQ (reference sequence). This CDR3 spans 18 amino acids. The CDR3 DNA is TGTGCCAGCAGCCCCCTCAAGGGACAGGGACGCCCTAGGGATGGCTACACCTTC. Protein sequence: CASSPLKGQGRPRDGYTF.

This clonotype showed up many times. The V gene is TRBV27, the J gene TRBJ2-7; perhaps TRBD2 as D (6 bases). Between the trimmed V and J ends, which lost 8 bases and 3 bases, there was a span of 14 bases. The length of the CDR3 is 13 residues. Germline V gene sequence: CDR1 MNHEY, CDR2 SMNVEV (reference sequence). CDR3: CASGSGHNYEQYF. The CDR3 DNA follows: TGTGCCAGCGGTAGCGGACACAACTACGAGCAGTACTTC.

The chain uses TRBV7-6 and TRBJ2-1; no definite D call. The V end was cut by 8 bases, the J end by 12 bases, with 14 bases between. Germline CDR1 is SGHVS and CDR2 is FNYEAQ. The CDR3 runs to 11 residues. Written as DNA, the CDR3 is TGTGCCAGCGGTCATGAGGTCGGGCAGTTCTTC. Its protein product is CASGHEVGQFF.

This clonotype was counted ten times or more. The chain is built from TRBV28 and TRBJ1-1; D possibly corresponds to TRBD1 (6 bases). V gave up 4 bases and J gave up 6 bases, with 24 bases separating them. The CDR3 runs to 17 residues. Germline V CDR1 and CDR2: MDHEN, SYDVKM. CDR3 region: CASSSGAGGGWKAEAFF. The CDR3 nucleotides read TGTGCCAGCAGTTCGGGGGCGGGGGGTGGTTGGAAGGCTGAAGCTTTCTTT.

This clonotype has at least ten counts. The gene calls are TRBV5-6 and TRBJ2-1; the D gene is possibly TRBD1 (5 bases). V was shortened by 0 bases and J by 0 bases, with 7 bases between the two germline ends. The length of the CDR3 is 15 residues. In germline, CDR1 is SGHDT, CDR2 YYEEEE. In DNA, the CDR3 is TGTGCCAGCAGCTTGGGGACAAGCTCCTACAATGAGCAGTTCTTC. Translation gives CASSLGTSSYNEQFF.

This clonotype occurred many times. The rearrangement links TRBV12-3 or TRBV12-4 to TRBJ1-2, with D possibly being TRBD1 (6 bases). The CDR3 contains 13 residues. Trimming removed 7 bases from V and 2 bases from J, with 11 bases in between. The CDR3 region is CASTQTGNYGYTF. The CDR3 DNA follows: TGTGCCAGCACCCAAACAGGGAACTATGGCTACACCTTC.

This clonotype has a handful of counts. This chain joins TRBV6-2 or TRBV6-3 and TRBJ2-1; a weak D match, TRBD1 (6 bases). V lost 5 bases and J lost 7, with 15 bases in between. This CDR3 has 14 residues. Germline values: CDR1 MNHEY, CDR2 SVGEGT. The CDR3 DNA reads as TGTGCCAGCAGTGACAGGAAAGGACCGAATGAGCAGTTCTTC. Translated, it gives CASSDRKGPNEQFF.